This T cell receptor beta chain emerged from a study of T cells in Graves' hyperthyroidism and ophthalmopathy. Regarding this clonotype: Its target is unknown. The junction departs from germline at one end; a sequencing error may be responsible.

Study conclusions and caveats: Most expanded thyroid clonotypes above 0.001 recurred in blood. Classification by a 13 V-J model distinguished ophthalmopathy from stable hyperthyroidism.

The CDR3 is 15 residues long. The V gene's germline CDR1 is LNHDA and CDR2 SQIVND (reference sequence). Using RNA transcripts as the source, TCR beta CDR3 regions were amplified. HTBI primers were employed in a first-round RT-PCR of the TCR CDR3. TCRdb passed the multiplex PCR reads through MiXCR, listing each CDR3 protein once. The table has tens of thousands of distinct CDR3 sequences, around 52% seen once. Uncontrolled infection, other autoimmune disease, pregnancy or lactation led to exclusion. PBMCs were derived from about 10 ml fresh peripheral blood. The chain is built from TRBV19 and TRBJ1-1; unclear D gene. The material sequenced was blood. The clonotype was recovered from a woman in her thirties or forties with Graves' ophthalmopathy. As DNA, the CDR3 is TGCGCCAGTAGTATAGACGGAGGAGTTCTCACTGAAGCTTTCTTT. This codes for CASSIDGGVLTEAFF.